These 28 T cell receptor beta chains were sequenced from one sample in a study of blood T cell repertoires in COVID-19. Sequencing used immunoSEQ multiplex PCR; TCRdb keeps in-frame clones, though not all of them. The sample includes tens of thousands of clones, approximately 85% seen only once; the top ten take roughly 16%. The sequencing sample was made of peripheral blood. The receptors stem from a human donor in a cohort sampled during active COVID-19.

The chain's CDR3 is CASRRTGVTQETQYF. In DNA form, the CDR3 reads TGTGCCAGCAGACGAACAGGGGTGACTCAAGAGACCCAGTACTTC. V usage is TRBV6-5 and J usage is TRBJ2-5, with TRBD1 identical over 7 bases. CDR3 length equals 15 residues. Germline V gene lookup returns CDR1 MNHEY and CDR2 SVGAGI. J gave up 2 bases and V 6 bases, and 9 bases lay outside the gene matches.

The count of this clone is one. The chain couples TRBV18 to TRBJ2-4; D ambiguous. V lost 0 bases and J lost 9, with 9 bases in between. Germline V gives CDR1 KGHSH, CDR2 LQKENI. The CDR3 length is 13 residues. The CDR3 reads CASSPPELTIQYF. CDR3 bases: TGTGCCAGCTCACCACCGGAGTTAACCATTCAGTACTTC.

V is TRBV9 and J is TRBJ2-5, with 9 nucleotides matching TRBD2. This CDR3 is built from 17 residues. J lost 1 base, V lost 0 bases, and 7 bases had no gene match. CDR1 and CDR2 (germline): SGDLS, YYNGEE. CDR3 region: CASSVGVAGGLQETQYF. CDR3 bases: TGTGCCAGCAGCGTAGGTGTTGCGGGAGGGCTCCAAGAGACCCAGTACTTC.

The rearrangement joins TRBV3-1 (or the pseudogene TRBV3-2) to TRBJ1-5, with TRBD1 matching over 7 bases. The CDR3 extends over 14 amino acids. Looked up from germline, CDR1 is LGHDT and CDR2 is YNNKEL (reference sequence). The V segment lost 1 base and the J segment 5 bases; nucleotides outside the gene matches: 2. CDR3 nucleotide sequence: TGTGCCAGCAGCCAAGGAACAGGGGATCAGCCCCAGCATTTT. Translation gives CASSQGTGDQPQHF.

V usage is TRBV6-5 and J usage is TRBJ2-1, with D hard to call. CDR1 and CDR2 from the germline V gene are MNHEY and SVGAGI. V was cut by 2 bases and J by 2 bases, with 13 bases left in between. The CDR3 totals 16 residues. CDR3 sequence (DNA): TGTGCCAGCAGTTACGCGGATCCGACGACCTACAATGAGCAGTTCTTC. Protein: CASSYADPTTYNEQFF.

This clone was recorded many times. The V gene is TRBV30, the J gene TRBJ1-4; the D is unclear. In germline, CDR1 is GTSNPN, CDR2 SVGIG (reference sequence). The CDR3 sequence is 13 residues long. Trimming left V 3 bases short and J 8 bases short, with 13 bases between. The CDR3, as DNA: TGTGCCTGGAGCCCAACACCCAAAGAAAAACTGTTTTTT. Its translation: CAWSPTPKEKLFF. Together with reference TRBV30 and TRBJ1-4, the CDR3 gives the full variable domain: SQTIHQWPATLVQPVGSPLSLECTVEGTSNPNLYWYRQAAGRGLQLLFYSVGIGQISSEVPQNLSASRPQDRQFILSSKKLLLSDSGFYLCAWSPTPKEKLFFGSGTQLSVL.

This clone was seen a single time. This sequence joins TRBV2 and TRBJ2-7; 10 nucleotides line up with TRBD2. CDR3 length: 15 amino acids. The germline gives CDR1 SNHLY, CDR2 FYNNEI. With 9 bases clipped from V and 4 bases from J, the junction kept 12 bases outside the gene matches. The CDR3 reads CASSLRLAGDYEQYF. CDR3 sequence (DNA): TGTGCCAGTTCGCTTAGGCTAGCGGGAGATTACGAGCAGTACTTC. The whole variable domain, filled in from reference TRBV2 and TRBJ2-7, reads EPEVTQTPSHQVTQMGQEVILRCVPISNHLYFYWYRQILGQKVEFLVSFYNNEISEKSEIFDDQFSVERPDGSNFTLKIRSTKLEDSAMYFCASSLRLAGDYEQYFGPGTRLTVT.

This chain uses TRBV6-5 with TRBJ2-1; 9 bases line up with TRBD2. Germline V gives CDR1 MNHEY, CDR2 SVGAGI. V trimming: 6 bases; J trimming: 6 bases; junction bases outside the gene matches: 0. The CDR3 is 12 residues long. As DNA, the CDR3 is TGTGCCAGCAGAGCGGGAGGCAATGAGCAGTTCTTC. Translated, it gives CASRAGGNEQFF.

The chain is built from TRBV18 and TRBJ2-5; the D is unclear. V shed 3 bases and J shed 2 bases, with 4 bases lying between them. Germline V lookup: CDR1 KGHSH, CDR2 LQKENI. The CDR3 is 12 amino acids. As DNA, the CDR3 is TGTGCCAGCTCACCTAATCAAGAGACCCAGTACTTC. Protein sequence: CASSPNQETQYF.

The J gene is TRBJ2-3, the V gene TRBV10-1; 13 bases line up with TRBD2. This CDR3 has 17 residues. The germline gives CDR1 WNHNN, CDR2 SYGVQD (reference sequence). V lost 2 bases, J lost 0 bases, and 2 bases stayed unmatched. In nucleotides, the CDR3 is TGCGCCAGCAGTGAGGGGACTAGCGGGGCCAGCACAGATACGCAGTATTTT. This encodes CASSEGTSGASTDTQYF.

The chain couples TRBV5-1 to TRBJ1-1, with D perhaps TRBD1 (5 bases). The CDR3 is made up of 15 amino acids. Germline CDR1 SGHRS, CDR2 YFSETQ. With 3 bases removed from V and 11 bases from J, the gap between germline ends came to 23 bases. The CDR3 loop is CASSSGAQDPWPAFF. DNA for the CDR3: TGCGCCAGCAGCTCCGGCGCACAGGATCCCTGGCCGGCTTTCTTT.

The CDR3 reads CASSLRTGGSYNEQFF. The DNA for the CDR3 is TGTGCCAGCAGCTTACGGACAGGTGGCTCCTACAATGAGCAGTTCTTC. The chain has TRBV7-9 and TRBJ2-1; 7 nucleotides align to TRBD1. Germline V lookup: CDR1 SEHNR, CDR2 FQNEAQ (reference sequence). The ends lost 2 bases at V and 0 bases at J; junction bases unmatched: 4. The CDR3 loop spans 16 amino acids.

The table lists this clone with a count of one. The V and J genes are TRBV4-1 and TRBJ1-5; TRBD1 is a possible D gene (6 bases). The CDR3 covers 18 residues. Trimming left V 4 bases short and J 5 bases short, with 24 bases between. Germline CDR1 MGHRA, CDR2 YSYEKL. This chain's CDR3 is CASSRLTGPRGGDQPQHF. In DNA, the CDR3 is TGCGCCAGCAGCCGCCTAACGGGTCCCAGGGGTGGGGATCAGCCCCAGCATTTT.

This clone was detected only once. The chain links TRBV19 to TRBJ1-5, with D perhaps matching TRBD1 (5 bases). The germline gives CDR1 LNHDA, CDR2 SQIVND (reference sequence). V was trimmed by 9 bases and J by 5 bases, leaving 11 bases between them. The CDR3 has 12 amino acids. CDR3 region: CASGRGYQPQHF. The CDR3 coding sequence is TGTGCCAGCGGGCGGGGGTATCAGCCCCAGCATTTT. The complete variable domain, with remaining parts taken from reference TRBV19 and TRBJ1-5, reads DGGITQSPKYLFRKEGQNVTLSCEQNLNHDAMYWYRQDPGQGLRLIYYSQIVNDFQKGDIAEGYSVSREKKESFPLTVTSAQKNPTAFYLCASGRGYQPQHFGDGTRLSIL.

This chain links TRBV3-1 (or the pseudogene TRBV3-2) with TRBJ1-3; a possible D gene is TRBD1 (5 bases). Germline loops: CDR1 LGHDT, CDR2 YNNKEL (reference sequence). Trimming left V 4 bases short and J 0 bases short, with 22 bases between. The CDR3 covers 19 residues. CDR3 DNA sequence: TGTGCCAGCAGCCGGGGGGTTCCCGGGCAAATTAGCTCTGGAAACACCATATATTTT. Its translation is CASSRGVPGQISSGNTIYF.

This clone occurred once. The chain's CDR3 is CASSPRGRAGTGELFF. The CDR3 DNA is TGTGCCAGCAGCCCGCGGGGGCGGGCGGGAACCGGGGAGCTGTTTTTT. The chain links TRBV7-6 to TRBJ2-2, with D perhaps matching TRBD2 (7 bases). The CDR3 contains 16 residues. Trimming took off 5 bases at V and 5 bases at J, with 18 bases between the two ends. Looked up from germline, CDR1 is SGHVS and CDR2 is FNYEAQ.

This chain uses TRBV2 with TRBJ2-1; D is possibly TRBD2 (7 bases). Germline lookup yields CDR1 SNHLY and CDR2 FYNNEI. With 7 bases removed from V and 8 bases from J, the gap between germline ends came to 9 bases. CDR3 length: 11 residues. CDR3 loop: CASKGGYEQFF. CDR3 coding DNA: TGTGCCAGCAAGGGGGGGTATGAGCAGTTCTTC.

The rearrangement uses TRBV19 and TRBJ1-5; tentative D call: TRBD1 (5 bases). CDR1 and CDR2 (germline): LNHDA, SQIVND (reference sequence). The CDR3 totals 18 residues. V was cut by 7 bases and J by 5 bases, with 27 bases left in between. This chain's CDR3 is CASTPRGGAALTYQPQHF. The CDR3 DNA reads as TGTGCCAGTACCCCTCGGGGAGGGGCCGCCCTTACGTATCAGCCCCAGCATTTT.

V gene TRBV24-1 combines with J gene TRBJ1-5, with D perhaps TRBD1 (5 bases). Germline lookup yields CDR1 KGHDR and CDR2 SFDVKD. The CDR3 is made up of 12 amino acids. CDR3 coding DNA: TGTGCGCGGCGGGGCCGGAATCAGCCCCAGCATTTT. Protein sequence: CARRGRNQPQHF.

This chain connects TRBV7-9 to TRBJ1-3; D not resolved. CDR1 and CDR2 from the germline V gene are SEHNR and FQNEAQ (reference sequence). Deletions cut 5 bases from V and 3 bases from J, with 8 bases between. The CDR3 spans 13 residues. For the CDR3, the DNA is TGTGCCAGCAGCCCCTCGGGTGGAAACACCATATATTTT. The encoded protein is CASSPSGGNTIYF.

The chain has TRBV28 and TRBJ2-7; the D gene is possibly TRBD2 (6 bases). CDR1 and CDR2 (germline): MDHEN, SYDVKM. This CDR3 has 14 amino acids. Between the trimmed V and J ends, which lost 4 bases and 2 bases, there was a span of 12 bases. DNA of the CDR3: TGTGCCAGCAGTTCTAGCGCAGAACCCTACGAGCAGTACTTC. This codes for CASSSSAEPYEQYF.

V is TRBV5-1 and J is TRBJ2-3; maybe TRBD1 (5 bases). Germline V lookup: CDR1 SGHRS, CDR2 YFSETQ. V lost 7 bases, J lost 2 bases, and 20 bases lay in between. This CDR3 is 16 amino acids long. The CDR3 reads CASYDTGQGITDTQYF. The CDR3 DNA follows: TGCGCCAGCTACGACACGGGTCAGGGCATCACAGATACGCAGTATTTT.

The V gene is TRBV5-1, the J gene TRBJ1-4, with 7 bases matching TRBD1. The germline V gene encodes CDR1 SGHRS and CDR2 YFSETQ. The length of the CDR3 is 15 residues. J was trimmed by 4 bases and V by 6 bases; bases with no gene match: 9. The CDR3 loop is CASTLQGLGNEKLFF. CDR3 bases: TGCGCCAGCACCTTACAGGGGTTGGGTAATGAAAAACTGTTTTTT.

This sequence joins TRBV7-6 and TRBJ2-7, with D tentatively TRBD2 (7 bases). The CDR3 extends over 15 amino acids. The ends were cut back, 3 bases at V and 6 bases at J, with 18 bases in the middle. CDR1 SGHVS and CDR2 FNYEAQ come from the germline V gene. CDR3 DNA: TGTGCCAGCAGCTTTGGGGGGGACATATTGCGCGAGCAGTACTTC. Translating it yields CASSFGGDILREQYF.

CDR3 sequence: CASSLSRASRGNEQFF. CDR3 DNA: TGTGCCAGCAGTTTATCGAGGGCTAGCAGGGGCAATGAGCAGTTCTTC. This chain uses TRBV27 with TRBJ2-1; a possible D gene is TRBD1 (6 bases). The CDR3 runs to 16 residues. Germline-derived CDR1 and CDR2 are MNHEY and SMNVEV (reference sequence). Trimming took 0 bases from V and 6 from J, leaving 15 bases between them.

The CDR3: CASSLQTVANTGELFF. The CDR3 nucleotides are TGCGCCAGCAGCTTGCAGACAGTAGCGAACACCGGGGAGCTGTTTTTT. This chain joins TRBV5-1 and TRBJ2-2, with D possibly being TRBD1 (5 bases). CDR1 is SGHRS and CDR2 is YFSETQ in the germline V gene. Trimming cost V 1 base and J 0 bases, with 10 bases left between them. The CDR3 extends over 16 amino acids.

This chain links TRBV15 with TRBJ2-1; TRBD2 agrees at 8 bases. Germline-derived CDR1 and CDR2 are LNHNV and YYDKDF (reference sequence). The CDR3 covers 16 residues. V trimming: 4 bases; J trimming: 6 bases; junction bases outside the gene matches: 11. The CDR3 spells CATSKKREIPLNEQFF. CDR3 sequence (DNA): TGTGCCACCAGCAAAAAGCGGGAGATCCCGCTCAATGAGCAGTTCTTC.

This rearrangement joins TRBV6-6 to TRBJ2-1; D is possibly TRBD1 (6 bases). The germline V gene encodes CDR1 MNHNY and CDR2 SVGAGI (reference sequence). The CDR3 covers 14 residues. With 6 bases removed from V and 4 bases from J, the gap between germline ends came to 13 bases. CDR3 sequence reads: CASSSLGAYNEQFF. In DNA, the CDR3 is TGTGCCAGCAGCTCCTTGGGGGCTTACAATGAGCAGTTCTTC.